This T cell receptor beta chain is drawn from a study of shared clonotypes between healthy human individuals. About the research overall: The composition of the donors was a couple of women and a few men aged 18 to 49. The study used three CD4 naive, three CD4 memory, two CD8 naive and one CD8 memory plate per donor. General study findings and limits: Researchers sampled only blood; tissue repertoires likely differ. Naive CD4 clonotypes were shared across a handful of donors at about 5.3%.

Clones were read by immunoSEQ multiplex PCR, and TCRdb kept only the in-frame ones, dropping some. The sample has about a million clones; approximately 70% are singletons. V lost 5 bases to trimming and J lost 8 bases, with 19 bases between them. In germline, CDR1 is MDHEN, CDR2 SYDVKM. This CDR3 comprises 15 residues. In the case of this clone: Antigen specificity is unknown.

The chain uses TRBV28 and TRBJ2-4; D gene uncertain. The source of this sequence is a man aged 18 to 29 in good health. Material for sequencing was memory CD4+ T cells sorted from blood. Indicated subset: CD45RA-negative fraction. The CDR3 loop reads CASSPGLVNRDIQYF. The CDR3 DNA follows: TGTGCCAGCAGTCCCGGGCTGGTAAATCGTGACATTCAGTACTTC.